Listed below are T cell receptor beta chains from one sample, sequenced in a study of T cells in Graves' hyperthyroidism and ophthalmopathy. TCRdb reprocessed the multiplex PCR reads with MiXCR, giving one entry per CDR3 protein. The sample carries under 350,000 distinct CDR3 sequences, approximately 17% recorded once. Sequencing was carried out using blood. The receptors were gathered from a woman aged 60-75 years with Graves' ophthalmopathy. The CDR3 runs from the conserved cysteine through the conserved F or W. The order of the fields is CDR3 DNA, CDR3 protein, J gene, V gene, D gene, clone size. D genes are given only for firm matches. Clone sizes are given selectively: once, few, many, or a class where the clone is expanded.

TGTGCCAGCAGCCCACGGACAGGGTGGAACACTGAAGCTTTCTTT CASSPRTGWNTEAFF TRBJ1-1 TRBV28 TRBD1 many
TGTGCCAGCAGTTTATCAGATTCCTACGAGCAGTACTTC CASSLSDSYEQYF TRBJ2-7 TRBV27 NA many
TGTGCCAGCAGTGAGTTTGGTGGGAGCTACAATGAGCAGTTCTTC CASSEFGGSYNEQFF TRBJ2-1 TRBV6-1 NA many
TGTGCCAGCAGCTTGTCCGGGAAGCCTGGGACCATATATTTT CASSLSGKPGTIYF TRBJ1-3 TRBV7-2 NA many
TGCGCCAGCAGTCAGCGTCGGGATGAGCAGTTCTTC CASSQRRDEQFF TRBJ2-1 TRBV5-1 NA NA
TGTGCCCAAGATCGGGGGTCGGCTGGAAACACCATATATTTT CAQDRGSAGNTIYF TRBJ1-3 TRBV30 NA many
TGTGCCAGCAGCCGGGACAGGTATTACGAGCAGTACTTC CASSRDRYYEQYF TRBJ2-7 TRBV7-2 TRBD1 many
TGTGCCAGCAGGAGCCGGGACCGAAGCTCTGGGGCCAACGTCCTGACTTTC CASRSRDRSSGANVLTF TRBJ2-6 TRBV6-1 NA few
TGTGCCAGCAGTGACTTTTTTAAGAACACTGAAGCTTTCTTT CASSDFFKNTEAFF TRBJ1-1 TRBV6-1 NA many
TGCAGCGGGAGGGGCTGGACTAGCGGACTAGGGGGGGGCATAGAAGATACGCAGTATTTT CSGRGWTSGLGGGIEDTQYF TRBJ2-3 TRBV29-1 TRBD2 few
TGTGCCAGCAGTGAGTCCAGGGGTGTCGAAAAACTGTTTTTT CASSESRGVEKLFF TRBJ1-4 TRBV25-1 NA many
TGCGCCAGCAGCGACGGACTAGCGGGAATTGGGTACAATGAGCAGTTCTTC CASSDGLAGIGYNEQFF TRBJ2-1 TRBV5-1 TRBD2 few